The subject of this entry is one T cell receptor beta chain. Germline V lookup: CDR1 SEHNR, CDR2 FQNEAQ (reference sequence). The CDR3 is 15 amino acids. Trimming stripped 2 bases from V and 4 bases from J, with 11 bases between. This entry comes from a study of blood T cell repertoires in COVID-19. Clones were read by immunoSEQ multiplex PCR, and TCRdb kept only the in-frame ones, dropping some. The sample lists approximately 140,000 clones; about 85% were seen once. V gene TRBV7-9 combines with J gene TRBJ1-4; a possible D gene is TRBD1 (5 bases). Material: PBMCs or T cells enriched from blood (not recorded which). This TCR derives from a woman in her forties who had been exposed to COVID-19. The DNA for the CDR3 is TGTGCCAGCAGCTTACCTCAGGGAGGTAATGAAAAACTGTTTTTT. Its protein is CASSLPQGGNEKLFF.